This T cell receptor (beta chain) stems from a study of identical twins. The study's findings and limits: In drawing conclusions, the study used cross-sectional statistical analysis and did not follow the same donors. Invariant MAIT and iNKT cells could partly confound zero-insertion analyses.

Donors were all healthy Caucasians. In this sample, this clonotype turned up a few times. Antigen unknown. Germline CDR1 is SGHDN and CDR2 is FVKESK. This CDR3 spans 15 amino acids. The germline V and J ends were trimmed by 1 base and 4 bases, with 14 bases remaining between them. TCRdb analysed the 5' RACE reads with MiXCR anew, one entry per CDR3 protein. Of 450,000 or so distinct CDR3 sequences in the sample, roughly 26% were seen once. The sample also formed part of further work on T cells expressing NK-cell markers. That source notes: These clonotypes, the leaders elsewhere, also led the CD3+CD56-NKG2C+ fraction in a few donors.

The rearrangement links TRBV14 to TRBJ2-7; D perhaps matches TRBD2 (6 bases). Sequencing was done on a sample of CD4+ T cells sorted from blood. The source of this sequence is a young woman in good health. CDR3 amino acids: CASSQVGGNWYEQYF. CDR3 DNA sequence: TGTGCCAGCAGCCAAGTTGGAGGGAATTGGTACGAGCAGTACTTC.